A single sample gave rise to the 15 T cell receptor beta chains below, sequenced in a study of monozygotic twins with inflammatory bowel disease. TCRdb re-called the 5' RACE reads and shows each CDR3 protein once, DNA omitted. Recorded for this sample: hundreds of thousands of distinct CDR3 sequences. The specimen was blood. The source of these receptors is a human donor with ulcerative colitis or Crohn's disease, or a healthy co-twin of an affected twin (not recorded which).

The chain recombines TRBV5-1 with TRBJ2-7. The CDR3 is 12 residues long. Germline-derived CDR1 and CDR2 are SGHRS and YFSETQ. Here the CDR3 reads CASSSMHYEQYF. The variable domain in full, completed from reference TRBV5-1 and TRBJ2-7, reads KAGVTQTPRYLIKTRGQQVTLSCSPISGHRSVSWYQQTPGQGLQFLFEYFSETQRNKGNFPGRFSGRQFSNSRSEMNVSTLELGDSALYLCASSSMHYEQYFGPGTRLTVT.

The chain recombines TRBV20-1 with TRBJ2-1; TCRdb proposes TRBD1, but this gene call is untestable without DNA. The CDR3 sequence is 12 residues long. Germline-derived CDR1 and CDR2 are DFQATT and SNEGSKA (reference sequence). The CDR3 spells CSASSLFNEQFF.

The rearrangement joins TRBV19 to TRBJ2-1; the TCRdb call, TRBD1, lacks DNA for checking. Germline V gene data show CDR1 as LNHDA and CDR2 as SQIVND (reference sequence). CDR3 length: 15 residues. CDR3 sequence: CDSHRGATSYNEQFF. The full variable domain, rest sourced from reference TRBV19 and TRBJ2-1, is DGGITQSPKYLFRKEGQNVTLSCEQNLNHDAMYWYRQDPGQGLRLIYYSQIVNDFQKGDIAEGYSVSREKKESFPLTVTSAQKNPTAFYLCDSHRGATSYNEQFFGPGTRLTVL.

This chain uses TRBV3-1 with TRBJ2-5; TCRdb's D gene call, TRBD1, goes unchecked for lack of DNA. Germline V gene lookup returns CDR1 LGHDT and CDR2 YNNKEL (reference sequence). This CDR3 region has 14 residues. This chain's CDR3 is CASSPGQGWETQYF.

The chain combines TRBV5-4 with TRBJ2-3; TCRdb's D call, TRBD1, is unchecked because there is no DNA. The CDR3 is 16 amino acids. Germline V gene sequence: CDR1 SGHNT, CDR2 YYREEE (reference sequence). The CDR3 sequence: CASSWGRGGVTDTQYF.

The chain joins TRBV6-5 to TRBJ1-2; the D call from TCRdb, TRBD1, cannot be confirmed without DNA. The V gene's germline CDR1 is MNHEY and CDR2 SVGAGI. The CDR3 length is 15 residues. This CDR3 is CASSYAGQGASGYTF.

The chain's CDR3 is CASLVTRTTDTQYF. The gene calls are TRBV6-1 and TRBJ2-3; absent DNA, TCRdb's TRBD2 call cannot be checked. Germline V gene lookup returns CDR1 MNHNS and CDR2 SASEGT. The CDR3 totals 14 residues.

This sequence joins TRBV5-1 and TRBJ2-2; TCRdb designates TRBD2, a call that cannot be tested without DNA. CDR1 SGHRS and CDR2 YFSETQ come from the germline V gene. The CDR3 contains 16 residues. The CDR3 loop reads CASSYRTSGNTGELFF.

This sequence joins TRBV7-7 and TRBJ2-1; without DNA, the TCRdb call of TRBD1 cannot be checked. This CDR3 is 16 amino acids long. The germline gives CDR1 SSHAT, CDR2 FNYEAQ (reference sequence). The CDR3 sequence is CASSSNLGASYNEQFF.

The gene calls are TRBV5-1 and TRBJ2-6. CDR1 is SGHRS, CDR2 YFSETQ, per germline. This CDR3 region has 14 residues. CDR3 sequence reads: CASSSGQGANVLTF.

The gene calls are TRBV10-3 and TRBJ1-1. The CDR3 contains 13 residues. Germline V gene sequence: CDR1 ENHRY, CDR2 SYGVKD. The CDR3 is CAIRPAGRTEAFF.

This chain joins TRBV24-1 and TRBJ2-3; TCRdb's assignment of TRBD1 cannot be checked, as there is no DNA. The CDR3 spans 17 residues. CDR1 is KGHDR, CDR2 SFDVKD, per germline. The CDR3 loop reads CATSDLPATARGDTQYF.

CDR3 region: CASRPTSGPNEQFF. The chain is built from TRBV7-9 and TRBJ2-1; checking the TCRdb D call of TRBD2 is not possible without DNA. This CDR3 is 14 amino acids long. The germline V gene has CDR1 SEHNR and CDR2 FQNEAQ (reference sequence).

The chain recombines TRBV6-2 or TRBV6-3 with TRBJ1-1; TCRdb returns TRBD1, unconfirmable since there is no DNA. This CDR3 contains 14 residues. Germline V gene data show CDR1 as MNHEY and CDR2 as SVGEGT. The CDR3 here is CASRSGGSGTEAFF.

The rearrangement uses TRBV24-1 and TRBJ2-7; the D gene TCRdb calls, TRBD2, cannot be checked with no DNA. Germline assignment: CDR1 KGHDR and CDR2 SFDVKD. This CDR3 comprises 14 residues. This CDR3 reads CATTDSGTSYEQYF.